This T cell receptor (beta chain) was identified in a study of vaccination and CD4 T cells after COVID-19. The Oncomine TCR Beta short-read assay was applied to DNA of cultured CD4+ T cells. TCRdb independently ran MiXCR on the PCR reads; one entry per CDR3 protein. Of a few thousand distinct CDR3 sequences listed, roughly 30% are singletons. The treatment: approximately 9-day PBMC culture with coronavirus spike peptide pools or control peptides (ViraFEST assay). About this clonotype itself: No antigen is known for it.

The receptor was derived from a human donor who had recovered from COVID-19. What was sequenced was CD4+ T cells from blood, cultured in vitro.

The CDR3 bases are TGTGCCAGCAGCCCGGAGGGGCCTCGAGAGACCCAGTACTTC. The encoded protein is CASSPEGPRETQYF. The chain carries TRBV5-4 and TRBJ2-5, with D perhaps TRBD2 (6 bases). Germline V gene sequence: CDR1 SGHNT, CDR2 YYREEE (reference sequence). The CDR3 extends over 14 amino acids. The V end was cut by 4 bases, the J end by 4 bases, with 14 bases between.